These 3 T cell receptor beta chains originate from one sample sequenced in a study of PD-1 blockade in mismatch repair-deficient tumors (dated by TCRdb to about 2017). Libraries were constructed by the immunoSEQ multiplex PCR assay. TCRdb's version of the immuneACCESS table is confined to in-frame rearrangements and falls short of the full clone set. An unresolved V gene accounts for under half of the shortfall where checked; the remainder is of unknown origin. This sample gives tens of thousands of clones in total; more than 70% of them show up just once. The biggest ten clones account for roughly 14% of the sample. Sequenced material: peripheral blood, taken 52 weeks after starting pembrolizumab. The source of these receptors is an adult with mismatch repair-deficient cancer.

The chain combines TRBV11-2 with TRBJ2-2, with D maybe TRBD2 (6 bases). The CDR3 covers 14 residues. CDR1 and CDR2 (germline): SGHAT, FQNNGV. Deletions cut 4 bases from V and 3 bases from J, with 9 bases between. The CDR3 is CASSSWGDTGELFF. The CDR3 nucleotides are TGTGCCAGCAGCTCCTGGGGGGACACCGGGGAGCTGTTTTTT.

V is TRBV2 and J is TRBJ1-5; TRBD1 is a possible D gene (6 bases). CDR3 length equals 18 residues. Trimming left V 4 bases short and J 0 bases short, with 19 bases between. CDR1 SNHLY and CDR2 FYNNEI come from the germline V gene. As DNA, the CDR3 is TGTGCCAGCAGTGGGTCGGACAGCGGCGTTCTTAGCAATCAGCCCCAGCATTTT. It encodes CASSGSDSGVLSNQPQHF. The variable domain in full, with the rest retrieved from reference TRBV2 and TRBJ1-5, is EPEVTQTPSHQVTQMGQEVILRCVPISNHLYFYWYRQILGQKVEFLVSFYNNEISEKSEIFDDQFSVERPDGSNFTLKIRSTKLEDSAMYFCASSGSDSGVLSNQPQHFGDGTRLSIL.

This chain joins TRBV19 and TRBJ2-1; D ambiguous. CDR1 LNHDA and CDR2 SQIVND come from the germline V gene (reference sequence). Trimming took 2 bases from V and 5 from J, leaving 7 bases between them. The CDR3 is 13 amino acids. Here the CDR3 reads CASSIHRNNEQFF. The CDR3 DNA follows: TGTGCCAGTAGTATACACCGAAACAATGAGCAGTTCTTC.